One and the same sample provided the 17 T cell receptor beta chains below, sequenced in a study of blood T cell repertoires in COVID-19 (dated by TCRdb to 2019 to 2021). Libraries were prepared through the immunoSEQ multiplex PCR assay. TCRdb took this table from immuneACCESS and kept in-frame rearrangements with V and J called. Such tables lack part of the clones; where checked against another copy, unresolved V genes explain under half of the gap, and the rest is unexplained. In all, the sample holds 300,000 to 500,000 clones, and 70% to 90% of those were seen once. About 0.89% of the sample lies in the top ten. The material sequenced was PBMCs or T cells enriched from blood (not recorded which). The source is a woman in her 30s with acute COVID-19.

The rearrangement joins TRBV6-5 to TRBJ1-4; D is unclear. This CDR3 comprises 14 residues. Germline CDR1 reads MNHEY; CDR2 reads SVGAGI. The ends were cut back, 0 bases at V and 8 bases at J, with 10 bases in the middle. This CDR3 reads CASSYSRRREKLFF. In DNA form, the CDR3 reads TGTGCCAGCAGTTACTCCCGCCGCAGGGAAAAACTGTTTTTT.

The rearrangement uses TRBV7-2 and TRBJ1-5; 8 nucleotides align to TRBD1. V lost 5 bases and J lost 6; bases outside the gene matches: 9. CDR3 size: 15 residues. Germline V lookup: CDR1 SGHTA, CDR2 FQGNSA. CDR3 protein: CASSLTTGAGQPQHF. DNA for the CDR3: TGTGCCAGCAGCCTGACGACAGGGGCGGGTCAGCCCCAGCATTTT. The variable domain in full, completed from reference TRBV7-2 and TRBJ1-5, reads GAGVSQSPSNKVTEKGKDVELRCDPISGHTALYWYRQSLGQGLEFLIYFQGNSAPDKSGLPSDRFSAERTGGSVSTLTIQRTQQEDSAVYLCASSLTTGAGQPQHFGDGTRLSIL.

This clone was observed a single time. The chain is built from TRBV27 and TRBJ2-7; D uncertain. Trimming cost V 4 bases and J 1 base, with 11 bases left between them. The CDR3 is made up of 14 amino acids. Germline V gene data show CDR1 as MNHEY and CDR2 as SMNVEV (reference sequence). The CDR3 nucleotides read TGTGCCAGCAGTTCGACACTCTATTCCTACGAGCAGTACTTC. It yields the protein CASSSTLYSYEQYF.

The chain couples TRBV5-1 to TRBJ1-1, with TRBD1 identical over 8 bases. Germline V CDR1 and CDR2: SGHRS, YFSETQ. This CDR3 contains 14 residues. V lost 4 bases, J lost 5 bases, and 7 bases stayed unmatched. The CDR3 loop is CASSADRAGTEAFF. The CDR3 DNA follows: TGCGCCAGCAGCGCGGACAGGGCCGGTACTGAAGCTTTCTTT.

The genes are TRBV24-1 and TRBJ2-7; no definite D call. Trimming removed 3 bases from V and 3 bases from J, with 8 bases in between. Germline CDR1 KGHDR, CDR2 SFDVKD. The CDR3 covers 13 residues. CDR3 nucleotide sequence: TGTGCCACCAGTGATCGAACTCTCTACGAGCAGTACTTC. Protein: CATSDRTLYEQYF.

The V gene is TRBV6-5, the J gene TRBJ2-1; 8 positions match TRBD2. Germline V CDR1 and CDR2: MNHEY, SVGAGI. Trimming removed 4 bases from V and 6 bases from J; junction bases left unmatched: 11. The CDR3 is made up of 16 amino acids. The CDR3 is CASSLLSGGPSNEQFF. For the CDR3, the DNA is TGTGCCAGCAGTTTACTCTCGGGGGGGCCGAGCAATGAGCAGTTCTTC.

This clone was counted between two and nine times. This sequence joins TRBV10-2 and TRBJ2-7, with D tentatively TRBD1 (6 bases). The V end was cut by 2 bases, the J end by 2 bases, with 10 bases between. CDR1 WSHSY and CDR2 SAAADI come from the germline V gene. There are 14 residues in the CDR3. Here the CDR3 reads CASSEPRGAYEQYF. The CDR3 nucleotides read TGCGCCAGCAGTGAGCCCAGGGGAGCCTACGAGCAGTACTTC.

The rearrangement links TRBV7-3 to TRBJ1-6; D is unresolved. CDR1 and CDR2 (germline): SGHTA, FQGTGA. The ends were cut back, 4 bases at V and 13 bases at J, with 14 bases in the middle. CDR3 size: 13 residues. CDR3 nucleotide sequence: TGTGCCAGCAGCTCCACGTTGGGCACCCCCCTCCACTTT. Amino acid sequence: CASSSTLGTPLHF.

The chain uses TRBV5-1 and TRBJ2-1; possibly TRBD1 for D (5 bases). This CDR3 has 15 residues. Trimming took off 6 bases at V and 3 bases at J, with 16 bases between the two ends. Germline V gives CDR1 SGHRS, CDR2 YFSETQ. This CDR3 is CASTQGKGGYNEQFF. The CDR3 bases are TGCGCCAGCACGCAGGGTAAAGGCGGCTACAATGAGCAGTTCTTC.

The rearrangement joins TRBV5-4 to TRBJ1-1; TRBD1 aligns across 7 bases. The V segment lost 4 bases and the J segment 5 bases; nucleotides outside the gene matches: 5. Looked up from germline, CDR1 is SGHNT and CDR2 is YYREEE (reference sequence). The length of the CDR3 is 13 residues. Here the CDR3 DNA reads TGTGCCAGCAGCATGACAGGGAGGACTGAAGCTTTCTTT. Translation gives CASSMTGRTEAFF.

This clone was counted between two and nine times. The CDR3 reads CASSMGLFMNTEAFF. The CDR3 region has the DNA TGTGCCAGTAGTATGGGCCTTTTCATGAACACTGAAGCTTTCTTT. The V gene is TRBV19, the J gene TRBJ1-1; D is unresolved. The CDR3 covers 15 residues. V lost 3 bases to trimming and J lost 0 bases, with 11 bases between them. From germline, CDR1 is LNHDA and CDR2 SQIVND (reference sequence).

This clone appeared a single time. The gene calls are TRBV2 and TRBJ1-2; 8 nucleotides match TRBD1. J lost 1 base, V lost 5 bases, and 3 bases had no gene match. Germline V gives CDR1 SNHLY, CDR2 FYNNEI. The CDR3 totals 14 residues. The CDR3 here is CASSPQGGNYGYTF. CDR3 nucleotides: TGTGCCAGCAGTCCACAGGGGGGTAACTATGGCTACACCTTC.

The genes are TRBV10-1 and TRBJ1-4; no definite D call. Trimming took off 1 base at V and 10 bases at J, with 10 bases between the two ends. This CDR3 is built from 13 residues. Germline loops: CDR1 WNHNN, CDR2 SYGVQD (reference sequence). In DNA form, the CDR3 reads TGCGCCAGCAGTGAGTTGCGGGGAGGAAAACTGTTTTTT. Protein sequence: CASSELRGGKLFF.

The CDR3, as DNA: TGTGCCAGCAGGCCGGGACAGAACACCGGGGAGCTGTTTTTT. Its translation: CASRPGQNTGELFF. The gene calls are TRBV6-5 and TRBJ2-2; perhaps TRBD1 as D (6 bases). This CDR3 has 14 residues. The V end lost 6 bases, the J end lost 1 base, and 9 bases lay between the germline ends. Germline V gene sequence: CDR1 MNHEY, CDR2 SVGAGI.

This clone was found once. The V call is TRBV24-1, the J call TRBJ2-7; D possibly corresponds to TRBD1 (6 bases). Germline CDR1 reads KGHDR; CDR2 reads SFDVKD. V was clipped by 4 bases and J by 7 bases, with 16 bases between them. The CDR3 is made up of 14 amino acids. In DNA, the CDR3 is TGTGCCACCAGTGAAAACAGGGAGTCGGGGGAGCAGTACTTC. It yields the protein CATSENRESGEQYF.

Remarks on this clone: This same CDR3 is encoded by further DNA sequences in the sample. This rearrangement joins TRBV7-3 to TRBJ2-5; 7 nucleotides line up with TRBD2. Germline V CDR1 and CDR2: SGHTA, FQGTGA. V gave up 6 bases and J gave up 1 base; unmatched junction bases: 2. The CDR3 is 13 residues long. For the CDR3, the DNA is TGTGCCAGCAGTAGCGGGCCCCAAGAGACCCAGTACTTC. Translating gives CASSSGPQETQYF.

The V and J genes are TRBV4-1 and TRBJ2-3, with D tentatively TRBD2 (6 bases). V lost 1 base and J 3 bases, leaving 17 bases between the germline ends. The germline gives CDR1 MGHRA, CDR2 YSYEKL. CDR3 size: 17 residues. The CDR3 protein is CASSQGGGIGLTDTQYF. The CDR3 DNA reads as TGCGCCAGCAGCCAAGGCGGCGGGATCGGGTTGACAGATACGCAGTATTTT.